The 26 T cell receptor beta chains given below trace back to one sample, sequenced in a study of blood T cells in healthy people across ages. Using a J-beta primer mix together with a sample-barcoded 5' primer, a second PCR was run for about 6 to 11 cycles. TCRdb re-derived calls from the 5' RACE reads in MiXCR, one entry per CDR3 protein. The data hold 1 million to 1.2 million distinct CDR3 sequences, with roughly two fifths observed a single time. Specimen: blood. The receptors derive from a young man in good health.

The rearrangement joins TRBV5-5 to TRBJ1-2, with D maybe TRBD1 (5 bases). The CDR3 covers 16 residues. The germline V and J ends were trimmed by 3 bases and 5 bases, with 20 bases remaining between them. Germline CDR1 SGHKS, CDR2 YYEKEE (reference sequence). Here the CDR3 reads CASSSSTDIGGYGYTF. The DNA of the CDR3 is TGTGCCAGCAGCTCATCGACAGATATTGGCGGGTATGGCTACACCTTC. Full variable domain (missing parts from reference TRBV5-5 and TRBJ1-2): DAGVTQSPTHLIKTRGQQVTLRCSPISGHKSVSWYQQVLGQGPQFIFQYYEKEERGRGNFPDRFSARQFPNYSSELNVNALLLGDSALYLCASSSSTDIGGYGYTFGSGTRLTVV.

This clonotype was observed a handful of times. This chain links TRBV20-1 with TRBJ2-5, with D tentatively TRBD2 (5 bases). V was pared by 2 bases and J by 1 base, with 11 bases between. Looked up from germline, CDR1 is DFQATT and CDR2 is SNEGSKA (reference sequence). This CDR3 comprises 14 residues. CDR3 amino acids: CSARIVGIQETQYF. The CDR3, as DNA: TGCAGTGCTAGAATTGTCGGGATCCAAGAGACCCAGTACTTC.

The chain combines TRBV7-8 with TRBJ2-1; D call uncertain. V shed 0 bases and J shed 3 bases, with 9 bases lying between them. Germline V gene lookup returns CDR1 SGHVS and CDR2 FQNEAQ. This CDR3 is built from 15 residues. The CDR3 bases are TGTGCCAGCAGCTTAGCTCTATTTGGCTACAATGAGCAGTTCTTC. It codes for CASSLALFGYNEQFF.

This clonotype was observed a few times. The chain combines TRBV7-9 with TRBJ2-3; 7 bases are a match to TRBD1. This CDR3 is 16 amino acids long. Germline V lookup: CDR1 SEHNR, CDR2 FQNEAQ (reference sequence). Unmatched junction bases numbered 8, after V lost 1 base and J lost 4 bases. The CDR3: CASSLGETGLADTQYF. CDR3 bases: TGTGCCAGCAGCTTAGGTGAGACAGGGCTTGCAGATACGCAGTATTTT.

The rearrangement links TRBV7-2 to TRBJ1-1; D is ambiguous. Germline V gene data show CDR1 as SGHTA and CDR2 as FQGNSA. The V end was cut by 3 bases, the J end by 6 bases, with 8 bases between. There are 12 residues in the CDR3. The DNA of the CDR3 is TGTGCCAGCAGCTTGGGTTGGCCTGAAGCTTTCTTT. Protein: CASSLGWPEAFF.

V is TRBV6-5 and J is TRBJ1-2; no firm D call. There are 15 residues in the CDR3. Germline loops: CDR1 MNHEY, CDR2 SVGAGI. V was pared by 2 bases and J by 8 bases, with 18 bases between. CDR3 in DNA: TGTGCCAGCAGTTACAGCGTAGGAGGCTGGAAGGGCTACACCTTC. Residues: CASSYSVGGWKGYTF.

This chain links TRBV5-5 with TRBJ1-1; 7 bases map to TRBD1. CDR3 size: 14 residues. Losses at the gene ends were 4 bases for V and 6 bases for J; bases not matched to a gene: 9. Germline V gene lookup returns CDR1 SGHKS and CDR2 YYEKEE (reference sequence). DNA for the CDR3: TGTGCCAGCAGCGGGGGGACAGCATCCGCTGAAGCTTTCTTT. As protein: CASSGGTASAEAFF.

The chain carries TRBV3-1 and TRBJ1-1, with unresolved D. The CDR3 is 13 residues long. Germline V gene data show CDR1 as LGHDT and CDR2 as YNNKEL (reference sequence). Trimming pared 8 bases from V and 2 bases from J, leaving 12 bases between. CDR3 nucleotides: TGTGCCAGCGTGGGATTCGGAAACACTGAAGCTTTCTTT. Translated: CASVGFGNTEAFF.

This clonotype has just a few counts. The V gene is TRBV20-1, the J gene TRBJ2-3, with 11 nucleotides matching TRBD2. CDR3 length equals 15 residues. Unmatched junction bases numbered 7, after V lost 1 base and J lost 7 bases. From germline, CDR1 is DFQATT and CDR2 SNEGSKA (reference sequence). The CDR3 DNA follows: TGCAGTGCTAGAGGCCATAGCGGGGGGGCTAATACGCAGTATTTT. The encoded protein is CSARGHSGGANTQYF.

This clonotype was seen just once. The rearrangement links TRBV5-8 to TRBJ2-3; weak D call: TRBD1 (6 bases). The germline CDR1 and CDR2 sequences are SGHTS and YDEGEE. The CDR3 loop spans 16 amino acids. The V gene lost 4 bases and the J gene lost 5 bases, with 20 bases spanning the gap. The CDR3 region is CASSPNREGLLDTQYF. The CDR3 DNA sequence: TGTGCCAGCAGCCCTAACAGGGAAGGGCTTCTAGATACGCAGTATTTT.

The J gene is TRBJ1-1, the V gene TRBV7-6; D might be TRBD1 (5 bases). Germline loops: CDR1 SGHVS, CDR2 FNYEAQ. The V and J ends lost 5 bases and 4 bases respectively, with 26 bases between them. The CDR3 has 18 amino acids. The DNA for the CDR3 is TGTGCCAGCAGCCCGTCCACCCGCAAAGGGGCGTTTGGCACTGAAGCTTTCTTT. Its translation is CASSPSTRKGAFGTEAFF.

This chain uses TRBV6-2 or TRBV6-3 with TRBJ1-1; D is unclear. V was trimmed by 5 bases and J by 2 bases, leaving 12 bases between them. The germline V gene encodes CDR1 MNHEY and CDR2 SVGEGT. The CDR3 is 14 amino acids. CDR3 nucleotides: TGTGCCAGCAGTCAAAAAGGTCGAAACACTGAAGCTTTCTTT. Translated, it gives CASSQKGRNTEAFF.

The chain has TRBV15 and TRBJ2-5; 7 bases match TRBD1. This CDR3 has 13 amino acids. Germline assignment: CDR1 LNHNV and CDR2 YYDKDF (reference sequence). Unmatched junction bases numbered 4, after V lost 6 bases and J lost 3 bases. CDR3 sequence (DNA): TGTGCCACCAGACTTGACAGGGAAGAGACCCAGTACTTC. Translating it yields CATRLDREETQYF. Full variable domain (outside the CDR3, taken from reference TRBV15 and TRBJ2-5): DAMVIQNPRYQVTQFGKPVTLSCSQTLNHNVMYWYQQKSSQAPKLLFHYYDKDFNNEADTPDNFQSRRPNTSFCFLDIRSPGLGDTAMYLCATRLDREETQYFGPGTRLLVL.

The chain employs TRBV6-1 and TRBJ1-2; D is unclear. The V gene lost 7 bases and the J gene lost 1 base, with 10 bases spanning the gap. This CDR3 contains 13 residues. Germline V CDR1 and CDR2: MNHNS, SASEGT. The CDR3 coding sequence is TGTGCCAGCATTACCAACAATAACTATGGCTACACCTTC. Residues: CASITNNNYGYTF.

This chain uses TRBV5-1 with TRBJ1-1; no clear D gene. V lost 7 bases, J lost 1 base, and 11 bases lay in between. The germline V gene has CDR1 SGHRS and CDR2 YFSETQ. The CDR3 extends over 13 amino acids. Here the CDR3 DNA reads TGCGCCAGCGGCGTTCAACAGAACACTGAAGCTTTCTTT. This translates into CASGVQQNTEAFF.

This clonotype was recorded a few times. V usage is TRBV6-2 or TRBV6-3 and J usage is TRBJ1-1; the D is unclear. This CDR3 region has 13 residues. V lost 6 bases and J lost 6, with 14 bases in between. Germline lookup yields CDR1 MNHEY and CDR2 SVGEGT. The DNA for the CDR3 is TGTGCCAGCAGACCGACCGGGGTGGCTGAAGCTTTCTTT. Translated, it gives CASRPTGVAEAFF.

The chain has TRBV6-6 and TRBJ1-3; 8 positions agree with TRBD1. The germline V gene encodes CDR1 MNHNY and CDR2 SVGAGI (reference sequence). V gave up 7 bases and J gave up 2 bases; unmatched junction bases: 7. CDR3 length: 15 residues. The CDR3 reads CASTSDRAAGNTIYF. CDR3 bases: TGTGCCAGCACTTCGGACAGGGCAGCTGGAAACACCATATATTTT.

The CDR3 DNA follows: TGCGCCAGCAGCCACGATGCCAGTCATGTCACTGAAGCTTTCTTT. Translating gives CASSHDASHVTEAFF. The gene calls are TRBV4-3 and TRBJ1-1; no clear D. The CDR3 sequence is 15 residues long. V lost 3 bases to trimming and J lost 4 bases, with 15 bases between them. The germline V gene encodes CDR1 LGHNA and CDR2 YSLEER.

In its sample, this clonotype was seen a few times. The chain carries TRBV7-9 and TRBJ2-3; the D gene is possibly TRBD1 (7 bases). Trimming took 8 bases from V and 2 from J, leaving 17 bases between them. In germline, CDR1 is SEHNR, CDR2 FQNEAQ (reference sequence). The CDR3 extends over 15 amino acids. The CDR3 loop reads CASLRGRGTTDTQYF. The CDR3 DNA sequence: TGTGCCAGCCTTAGGGGGCGGGGAACCACAGATACGCAGTATTTT.

This clonotype was found a few times. The V and J genes are TRBV5-1 and TRBJ2-7; D is perhaps TRBD2 (6 bases). The CDR3 spans 19 residues. Trimming removed 0 bases from V and 7 bases from J, with 29 bases in between. In germline, CDR1 is SGHRS, CDR2 YFSETQ. The CDR3 DNA reads TGCGCCAGCAGCTTGGATTACTTCGGGGGAATTAGCTCCTACAATGAGCAGTACTTC. Amino acids: CASSLDYFGGISSYNEQYF.

In the case of this clonotype: Given a much more abundant clone one base away, this may be a read error. The V call is TRBV4-3, the J call TRBJ2-7, with D perhaps matching TRBD1 (5 bases). There are 14 residues in the CDR3. Per the germline V gene, CDR1 is LGHNA and CDR2 is YSLEER. Trimming removed 0 bases at V and 6 bases at J, with 12 bases between. The CDR3 bases are TGCGCCAGCAGCCAAGATTATGGGGCAGGCGAGCAGTACTTC. Its protein product is CASSQDYGAGEQYF.

This clonotype has only a few counts. The V call is TRBV4-3, the J call TRBJ1-1; D remains ambiguous. Germline lookup yields CDR1 LGHNA and CDR2 YSLEER. This CDR3 contains 15 residues. The V and J ends lost 3 bases and 6 bases respectively, with 17 bases between them. CDR3: CASSHTPMRVSEAFF. The CDR3 nucleotides read TGCGCCAGCAGCCACACCCCGATGAGGGTCTCTGAAGCTTTCTTT.

This clonotype occurred a few times. The chain uses TRBV11-2 and TRBJ2-1; D gene ambiguous. V gave up 4 bases and J gave up 0 bases, with 16 bases separating them. The CDR3 sequence is 17 residues long. Germline V gene lookup returns CDR1 SGHAT and CDR2 FQNNGV. CDR3 coding DNA: TGTGCCAGCAGCTACGGAAGGACCCGGAGCTCCTACAATGAGCAGTTCTTC. It is translated as CASSYGRTRSSYNEQFF.

The V and J genes are TRBV20-1 and TRBJ1-2; TRBD1 matches at 12 bases. Germline-derived CDR1 and CDR2 are DFQATT and SNEGSKA (reference sequence). Trimming removed 5 bases from V and 7 bases from J; junction bases left unmatched: 8. This CDR3 has 14 residues. The CDR3 DNA sequence: TGCAGTGCTCAATCGGGGACAGGGGGCTTTGGCTACACCTTC. Its protein is CSAQSGTGGFGYTF.

V usage is TRBV21-1 and J usage is TRBJ1-1. TRBV21-1 is a recognized pseudogene. The CDR3 runs 16 residues. For the CDR3, the DNA is TGTGCCAGCAGCAAAGAGTGGAGGGGCCTGAACACTGAAGCTTTCTTT. Protein sequence: CASSKEWRGLNTEAFF.

The V gene is TRBV12-3 or TRBV12-4, the J gene TRBJ1-1; 10 nucleotides align to TRBD1. The CDR3 is 14 amino acids. V lost 10 bases, J lost 8 bases, and 13 bases stayed unmatched. As DNA, the CDR3 is TGTGCCACAACTAAGACAGGGGGCTGGACAGAAGCTTTCTTT. This encodes CATTKTGGWTEAFF.